A single T cell receptor beta chain is shown here with its context. The junction departs from germline at one end; a sequencing error may be responsible. The template was RNA from unsorted bulk tissue. Distant lung tissue was collected more than 3 cm away from the tumor edge. Between August and November 2014, newly diagnosed, chemotherapy-naive lung cancer patients underwent thoracic surgery in China. This specimen comes from a study of tumor and adjacent non-tumor tissue in lung cancer. Turning to the study itself: On average, productive TCRbeta reads reached 4 million to 4.5 million per sample.

The CDR3 consists of 11 residues. Germline-derived CDR1 and CDR2 are SQVTM and ANQGSEA. A modified ARM-PCR protocol with three rounds of nested PCR amplified TCRbeta. TCRdb reprocessed the multiplex PCR reads via MiXCR and lists one record per CDR3 protein. This table has around 100,000 distinct CDR3 sequences, roughly 60% appearing once. The chain joins TRBV29-1 to TRBJ2-7; D gene unclear. This receptor was obtained from a man in his thirties or forties with non-small cell lung cancer. Input material: distant non-tumor lung tissue. The CDR3: CSVSTWYEQYF. CDR3 nucleotide sequence: TGCAGCGTTTCTACATGGTACGAGCAATACTTC.